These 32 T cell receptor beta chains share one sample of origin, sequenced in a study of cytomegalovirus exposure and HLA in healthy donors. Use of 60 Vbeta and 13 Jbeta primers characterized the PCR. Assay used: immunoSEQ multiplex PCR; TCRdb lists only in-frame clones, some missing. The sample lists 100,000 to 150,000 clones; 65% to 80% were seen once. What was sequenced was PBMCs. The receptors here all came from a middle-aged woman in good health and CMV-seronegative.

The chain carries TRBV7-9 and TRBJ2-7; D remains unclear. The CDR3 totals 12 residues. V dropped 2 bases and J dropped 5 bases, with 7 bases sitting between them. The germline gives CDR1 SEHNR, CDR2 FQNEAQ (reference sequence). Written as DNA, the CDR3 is TGTGCCAGCAGCTTACAGGTTAACGAGCAGTACTTC. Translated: CASSLQVNEQYF.

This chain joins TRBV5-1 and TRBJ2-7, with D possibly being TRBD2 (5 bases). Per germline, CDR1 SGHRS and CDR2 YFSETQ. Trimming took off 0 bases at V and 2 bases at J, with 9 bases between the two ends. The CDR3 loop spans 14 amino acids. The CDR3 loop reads CASSLAGSPYEQYF. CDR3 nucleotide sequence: TGCGCCAGCAGCTTGGCGGGGAGCCCCTACGAGCAGTACTTC.

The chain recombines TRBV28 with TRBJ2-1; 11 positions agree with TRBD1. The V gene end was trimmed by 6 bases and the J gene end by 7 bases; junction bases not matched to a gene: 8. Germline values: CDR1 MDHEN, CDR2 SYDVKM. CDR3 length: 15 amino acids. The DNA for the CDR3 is TGTGCCAGCAGCCCCGGGACAGGGGGTTCAAATGAGCAGTTCTTC. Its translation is CASSPGTGGSNEQFF. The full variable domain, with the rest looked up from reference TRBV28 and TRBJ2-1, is DVKVTQSSRYLVKRTGEKVFLECVQDMDHENMFWYRQDPGLGLRLIYFSYDVKMKEKGDIPEGYSVSREKKERFSLILESASTNQTSMYLCASSPGTGGSNEQFFGPGTRLTVL.

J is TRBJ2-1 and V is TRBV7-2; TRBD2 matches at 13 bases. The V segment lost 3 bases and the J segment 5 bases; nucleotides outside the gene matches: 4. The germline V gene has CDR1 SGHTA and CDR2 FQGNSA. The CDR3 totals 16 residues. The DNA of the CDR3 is TGTGCCAGCAGCTTCGGACTAGCGGGGGCCAACAATGAGCAGTTCTTC. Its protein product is CASSFGLAGANNEQFF.

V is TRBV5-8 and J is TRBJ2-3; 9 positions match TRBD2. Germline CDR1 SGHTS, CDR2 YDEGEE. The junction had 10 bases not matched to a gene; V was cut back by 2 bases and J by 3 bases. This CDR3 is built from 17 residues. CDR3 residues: CASSLRSGGTKTDTQYF. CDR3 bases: TGTGCCAGCAGCTTAAGGAGCGGGGGGACTAAGACAGATACGCAGTATTTT.

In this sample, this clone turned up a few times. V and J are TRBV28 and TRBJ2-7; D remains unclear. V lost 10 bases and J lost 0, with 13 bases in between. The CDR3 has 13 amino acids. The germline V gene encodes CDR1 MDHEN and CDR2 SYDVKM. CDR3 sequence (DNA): TGTGCCACCGAGCCGGGTTCCTCCTACGAGCAGTACTTC. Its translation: CATEPGSSYEQYF.

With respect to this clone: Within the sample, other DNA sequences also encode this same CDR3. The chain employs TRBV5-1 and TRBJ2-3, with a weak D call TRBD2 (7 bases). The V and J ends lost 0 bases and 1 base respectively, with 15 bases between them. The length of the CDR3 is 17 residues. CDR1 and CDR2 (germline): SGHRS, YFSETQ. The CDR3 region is CASSLGGGGAGTDTQYF. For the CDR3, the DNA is TGCGCCAGCAGCTTGGGTGGAGGGGGGGCCGGCACAGATACGCAGTATTTT.

CDR3 loop: CASSFGTASPREAFF. The CDR3 bases are TGTGCCAGCAGCTTCGGGACAGCCTCGCCCAGGGAAGCTTTCTTT. The chain is built from TRBV11-3 and TRBJ1-1, with TRBD1 matching over 7 bases. The V gene's germline CDR1 is SGHNT and CDR2 YENEEA. J gave up 8 bases and V 3 bases, and 12 bases lay outside the gene matches. CDR3 length: 15 amino acids.

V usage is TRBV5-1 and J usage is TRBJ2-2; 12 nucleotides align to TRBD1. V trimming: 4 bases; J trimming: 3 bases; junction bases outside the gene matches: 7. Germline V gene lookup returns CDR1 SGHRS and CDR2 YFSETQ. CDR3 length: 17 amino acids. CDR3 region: CASSGRDRGPDTGELFF. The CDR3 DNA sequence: TGCGCCAGCAGCGGCCGGGACAGGGGGCCGGACACCGGGGAGCTGTTTTTT.

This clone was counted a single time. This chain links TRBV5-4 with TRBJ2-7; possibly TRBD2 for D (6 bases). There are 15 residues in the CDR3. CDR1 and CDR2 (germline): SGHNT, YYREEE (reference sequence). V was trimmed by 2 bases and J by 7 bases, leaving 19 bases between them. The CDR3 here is CASSLDLSAGKEQYF. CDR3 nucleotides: TGTGCCAGCAGCTTAGACCTCTCGGCGGGGAAGGAGCAGTACTTC.

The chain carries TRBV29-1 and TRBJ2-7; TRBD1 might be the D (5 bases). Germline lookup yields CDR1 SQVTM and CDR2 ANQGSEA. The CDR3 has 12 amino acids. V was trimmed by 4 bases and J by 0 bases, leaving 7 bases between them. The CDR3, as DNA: TGCAGCGTTGTGGGGCCCTCCTACGAGCAGTACTTC. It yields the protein CSVVGPSYEQYF.

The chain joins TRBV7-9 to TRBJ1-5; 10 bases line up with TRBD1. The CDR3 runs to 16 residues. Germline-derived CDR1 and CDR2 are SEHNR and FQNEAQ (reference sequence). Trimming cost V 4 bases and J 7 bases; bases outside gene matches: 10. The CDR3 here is CASSSAETGGGQPQHF. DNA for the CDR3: TGTGCCAGCAGCTCAGCCGAGACAGGGGGCGGACAGCCCCAGCATTTT. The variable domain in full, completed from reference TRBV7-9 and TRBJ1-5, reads DTGVSQNPRHKITKRGQNVTFRCDPISEHNRLYWYRQTLGQGPEFLTYFQNEAQLEKSRLLSDRFSAERPKGSFSTLEIQRTEQGDSAMYLCASSSAETGGGQPQHFGDGTRLSIL.

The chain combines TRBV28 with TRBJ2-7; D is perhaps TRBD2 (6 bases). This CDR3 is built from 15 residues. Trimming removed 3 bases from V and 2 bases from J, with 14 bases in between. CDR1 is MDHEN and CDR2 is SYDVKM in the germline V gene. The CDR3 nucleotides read TGTGCCAGCAGTTTGGCGGGGATAGGAACCTACGAGCAGTACTTC. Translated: CASSLAGIGTYEQYF.

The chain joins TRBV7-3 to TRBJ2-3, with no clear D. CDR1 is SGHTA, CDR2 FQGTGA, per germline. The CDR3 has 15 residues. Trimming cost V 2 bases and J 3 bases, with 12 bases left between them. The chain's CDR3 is CASSLQASATDTQYF. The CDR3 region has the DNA TGTGCCAGCAGCTTACAGGCGTCAGCTACAGATACGCAGTATTTT.

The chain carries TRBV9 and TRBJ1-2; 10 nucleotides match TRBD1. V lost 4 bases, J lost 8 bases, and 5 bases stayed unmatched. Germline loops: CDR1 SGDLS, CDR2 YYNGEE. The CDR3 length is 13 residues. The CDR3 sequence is CASSSGTGAGYTF. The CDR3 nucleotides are TGTGCCAGCAGCTCAGGGACAGGGGCGGGCTACACCTTC.

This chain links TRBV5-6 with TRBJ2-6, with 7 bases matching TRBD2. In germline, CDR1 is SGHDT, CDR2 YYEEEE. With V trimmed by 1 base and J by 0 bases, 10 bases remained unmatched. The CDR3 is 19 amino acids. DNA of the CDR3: TGTGCCAGCAGCTTGTCCCCTCAAGCGGGAATCTCTGGGGCCAACGTCCTGACTTTC. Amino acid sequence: CASSLSPQAGISGANVLTF.

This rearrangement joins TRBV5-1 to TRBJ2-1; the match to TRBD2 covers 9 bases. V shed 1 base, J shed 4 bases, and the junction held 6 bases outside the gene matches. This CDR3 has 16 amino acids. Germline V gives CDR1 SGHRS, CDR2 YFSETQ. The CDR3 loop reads CASSLSSGGQYNEQFF. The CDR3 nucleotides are TGCGCCAGCAGCTTGAGTAGCGGGGGACAATACAATGAGCAGTTCTTC.

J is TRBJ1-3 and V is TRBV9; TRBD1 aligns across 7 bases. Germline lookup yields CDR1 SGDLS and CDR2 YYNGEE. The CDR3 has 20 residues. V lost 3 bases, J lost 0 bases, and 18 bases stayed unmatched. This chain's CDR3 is CASSARQGVNSRSSGNTIYF. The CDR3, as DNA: TGTGCCAGCAGCGCGAGACAGGGAGTGAACTCGAGGAGCTCTGGAAACACCATATATTTT.

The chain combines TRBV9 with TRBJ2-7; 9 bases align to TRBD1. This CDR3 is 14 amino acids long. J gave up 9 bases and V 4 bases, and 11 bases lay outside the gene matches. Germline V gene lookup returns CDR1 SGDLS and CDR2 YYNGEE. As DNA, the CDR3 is TGTGCCAGCAGCCATCGGGACAGGGAGGGAGGGCAGTACTTC. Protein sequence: CASSHRDREGGQYF.

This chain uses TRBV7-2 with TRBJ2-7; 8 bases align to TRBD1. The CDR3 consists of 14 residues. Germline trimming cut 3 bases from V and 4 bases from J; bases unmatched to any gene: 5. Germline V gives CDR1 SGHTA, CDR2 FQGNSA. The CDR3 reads CASSLGQAGYEQYF. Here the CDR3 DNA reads TGTGCCAGCAGCTTGGGACAGGCGGGGTACGAGCAGTACTTC.

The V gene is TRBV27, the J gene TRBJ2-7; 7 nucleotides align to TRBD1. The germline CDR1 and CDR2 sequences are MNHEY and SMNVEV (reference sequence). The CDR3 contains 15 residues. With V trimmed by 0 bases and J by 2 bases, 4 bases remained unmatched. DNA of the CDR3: TGTGCCAGCAGTTTATCGACCGGGACAGCCTACGAGCAGTACTTC. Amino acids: CASSLSTGTAYEQYF.

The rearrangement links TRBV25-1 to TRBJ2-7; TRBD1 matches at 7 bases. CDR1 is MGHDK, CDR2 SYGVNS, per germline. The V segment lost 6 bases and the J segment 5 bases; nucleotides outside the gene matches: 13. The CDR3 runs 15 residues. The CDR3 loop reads CASSKIPGQTNEQYF. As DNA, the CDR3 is TGTGCCAGCAGCAAGATTCCGGGACAGACAAACGAGCAGTACTTC.

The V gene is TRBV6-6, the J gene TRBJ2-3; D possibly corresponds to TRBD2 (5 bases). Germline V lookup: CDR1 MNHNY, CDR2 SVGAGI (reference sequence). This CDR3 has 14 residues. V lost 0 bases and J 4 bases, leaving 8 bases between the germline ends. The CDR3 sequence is CASSYSGVADTQYF. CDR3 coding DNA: TGTGCCAGCAGTTACTCGGGAGTCGCAGATACGCAGTATTTT.

The CDR3 DNA follows: TGTGCCAGCAGAAAGCAGGGGGCAGGGGGCTACACCTTC. Protein product: CASRKQGAGGYTF. This chain connects TRBV27 to TRBJ1-2; the match to TRBD1 covers 8 bases. This CDR3 spans 13 amino acids. J was trimmed by 8 bases and V by 6 bases; bases with no gene match: 8. The germline gives CDR1 MNHEY, CDR2 SMNVEV (reference sequence).

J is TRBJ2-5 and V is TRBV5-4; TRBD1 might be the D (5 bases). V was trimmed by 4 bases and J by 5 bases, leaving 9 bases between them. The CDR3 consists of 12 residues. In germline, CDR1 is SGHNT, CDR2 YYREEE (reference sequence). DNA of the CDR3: TGTGCCAGCAGCGGGGCGTCCGAGACCCAGTACTTC. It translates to CASSGASETQYF.

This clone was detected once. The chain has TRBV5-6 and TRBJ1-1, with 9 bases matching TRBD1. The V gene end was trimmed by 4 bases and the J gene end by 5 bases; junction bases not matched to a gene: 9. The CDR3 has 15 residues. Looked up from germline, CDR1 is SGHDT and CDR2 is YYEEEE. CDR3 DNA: TGTGCCAGCAGCGACGGACAGGGGCTGGGGACTGAAGCTTTCTTT. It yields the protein CASSDGQGLGTEAFF.

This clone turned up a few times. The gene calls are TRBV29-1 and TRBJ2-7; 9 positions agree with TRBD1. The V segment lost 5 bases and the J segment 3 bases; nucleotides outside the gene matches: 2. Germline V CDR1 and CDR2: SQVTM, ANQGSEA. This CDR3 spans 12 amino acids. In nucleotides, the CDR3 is TGCAGCGTTCGGGACAGGGTCTACGAGCAGTACTTC. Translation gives CSVRDRVYEQYF.

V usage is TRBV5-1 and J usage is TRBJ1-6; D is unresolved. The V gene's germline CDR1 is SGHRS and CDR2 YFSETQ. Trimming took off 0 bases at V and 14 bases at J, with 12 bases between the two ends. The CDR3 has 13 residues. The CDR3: CASSLALEDSLHF. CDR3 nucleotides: TGCGCCAGCAGCTTGGCCCTGGAGGACTCCCTCCACTTT.

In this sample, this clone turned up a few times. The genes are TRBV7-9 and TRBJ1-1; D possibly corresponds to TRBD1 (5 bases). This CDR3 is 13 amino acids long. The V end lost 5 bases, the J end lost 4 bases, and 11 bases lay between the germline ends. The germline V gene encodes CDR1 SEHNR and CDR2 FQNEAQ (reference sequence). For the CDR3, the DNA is TGTGCCAGCAGCCCCTGGCAGGGCACTGAAGCTTTCTTT. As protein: CASSPWQGTEAFF.

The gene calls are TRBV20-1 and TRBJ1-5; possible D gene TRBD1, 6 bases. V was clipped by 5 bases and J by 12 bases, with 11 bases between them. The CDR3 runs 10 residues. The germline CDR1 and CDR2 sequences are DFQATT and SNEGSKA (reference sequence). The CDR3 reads CSAGGGRQHF. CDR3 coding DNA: TGCAGTGCTGGGGGGGGGCGCCAGCATTTT.

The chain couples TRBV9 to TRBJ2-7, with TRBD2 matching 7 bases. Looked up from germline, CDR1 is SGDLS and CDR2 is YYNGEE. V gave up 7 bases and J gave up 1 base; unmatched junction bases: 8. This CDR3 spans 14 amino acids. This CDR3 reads CASGGELRSYEQYF. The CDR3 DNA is TGTGCCAGCGGGGGGGAGCTCCGTTCCTACGAGCAGTACTTC.

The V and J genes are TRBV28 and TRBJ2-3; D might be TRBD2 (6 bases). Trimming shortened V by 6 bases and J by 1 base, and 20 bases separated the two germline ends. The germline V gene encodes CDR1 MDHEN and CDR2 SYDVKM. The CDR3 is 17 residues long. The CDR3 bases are TGTGCCAGCAGCCCCCGTGGTACGCGGGACGGCACAGATACGCAGTATTTT. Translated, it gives CASSPRGTRDGTDTQYF.